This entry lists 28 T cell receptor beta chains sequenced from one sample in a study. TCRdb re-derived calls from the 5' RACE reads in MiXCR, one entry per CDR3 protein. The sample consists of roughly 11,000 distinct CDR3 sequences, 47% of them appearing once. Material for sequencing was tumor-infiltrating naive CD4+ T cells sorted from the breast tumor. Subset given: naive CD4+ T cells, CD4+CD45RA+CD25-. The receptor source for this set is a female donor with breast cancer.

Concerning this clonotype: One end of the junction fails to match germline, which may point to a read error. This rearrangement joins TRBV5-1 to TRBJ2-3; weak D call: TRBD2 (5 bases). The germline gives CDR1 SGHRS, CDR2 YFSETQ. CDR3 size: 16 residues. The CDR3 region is CASSRARTSSTDTQYF. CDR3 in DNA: TGCGCCAGCAGTCGGGCTCGCACCTCTAGCACAGATACGCAGTACTTT.

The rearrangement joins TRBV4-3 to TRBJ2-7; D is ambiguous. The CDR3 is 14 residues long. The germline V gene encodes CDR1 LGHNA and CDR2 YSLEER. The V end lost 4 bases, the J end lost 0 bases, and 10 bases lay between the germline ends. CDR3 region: CASSLYSSSYEQYF. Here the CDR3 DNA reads TGCGCCAGCAGCCTTTATTCTAGCTCCTACGAGCAGTACTTC.

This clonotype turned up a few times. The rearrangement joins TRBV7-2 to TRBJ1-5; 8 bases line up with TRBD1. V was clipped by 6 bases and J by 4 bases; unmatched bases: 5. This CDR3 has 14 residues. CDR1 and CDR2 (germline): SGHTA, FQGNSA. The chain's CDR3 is CASRRQGFNQPQHF. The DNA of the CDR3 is TGTGCCAGCAGGCGACAGGGGTTTAATCAGCCCCAGCATTTT.

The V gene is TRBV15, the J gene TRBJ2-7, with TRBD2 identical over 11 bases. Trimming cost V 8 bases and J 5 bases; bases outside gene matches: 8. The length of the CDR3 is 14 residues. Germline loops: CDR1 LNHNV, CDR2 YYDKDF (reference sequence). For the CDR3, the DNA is TGTGCCACCGGGGGCGGACTAGCGGGCAACGAGCAGTACTTC. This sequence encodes CATGGGLAGNEQYF. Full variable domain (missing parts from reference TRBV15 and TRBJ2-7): DAMVIQNPRYQVTQFGKPVTLSCSQTLNHNVMYWYQQKSSQAPKLLFHYYDKDFNNEADTPDNFQSRRPNTSFCFLDIRSPGLGDTAMYLCATGGGLAGNEQYFGPGTRLTVT.

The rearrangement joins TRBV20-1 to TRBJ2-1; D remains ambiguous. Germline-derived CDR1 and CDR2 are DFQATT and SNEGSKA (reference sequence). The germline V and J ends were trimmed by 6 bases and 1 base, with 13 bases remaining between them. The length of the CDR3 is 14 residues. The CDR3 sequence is CSAERTSSYNEQFF. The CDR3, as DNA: TGCAGTGCAGAGAGGACGAGTTCCTACAATGAGCAGTTCTTC.

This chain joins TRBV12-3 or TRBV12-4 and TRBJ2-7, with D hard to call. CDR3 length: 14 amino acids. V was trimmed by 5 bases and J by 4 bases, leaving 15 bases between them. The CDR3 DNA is TGTGCCAGCAGTAACTCGGAAGTGGAATACGAGCAGTACTTC. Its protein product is CASSNSEVEYEQYF.

DNA for the CDR3: TGCGCCAGCAGGACAGCGGTAGTTGTCCACGAGCAGTACTTC. It specifies CASRTAVVVHEQYF. The chain joins TRBV5-1 to TRBJ2-7; TRBD1 or TRBD2 may be the D gene (5 bases each). The V gene lost 5 bases and the J gene lost 5 bases, with 17 bases spanning the gap. The CDR3 is 14 amino acids. Germline V gene data show CDR1 as SGHRS and CDR2 as YFSETQ.

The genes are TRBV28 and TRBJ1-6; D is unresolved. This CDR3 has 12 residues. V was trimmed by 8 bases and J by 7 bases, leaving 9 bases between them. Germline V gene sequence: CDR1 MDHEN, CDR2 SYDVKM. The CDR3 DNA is TGTGCCAGCCGAGAGTACAATTCACCCCTCCACTTT. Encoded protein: CASREYNSPLHF.

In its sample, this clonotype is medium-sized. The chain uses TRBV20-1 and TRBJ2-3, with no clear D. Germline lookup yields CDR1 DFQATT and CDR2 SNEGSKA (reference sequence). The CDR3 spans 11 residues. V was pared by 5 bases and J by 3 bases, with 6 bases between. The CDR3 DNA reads TGCAGTGCTCGCTCTACAGATACGCAGTATTTT. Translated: CSARSTDTQYF.

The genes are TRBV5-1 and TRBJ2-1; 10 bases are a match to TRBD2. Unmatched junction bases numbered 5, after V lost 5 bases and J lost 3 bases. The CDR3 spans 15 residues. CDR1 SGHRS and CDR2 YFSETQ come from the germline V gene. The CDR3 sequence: CASSNRTSGYNEQFF. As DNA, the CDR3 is TGCGCCAGCAGTAATCGGACTAGCGGCTACAATGAGCAGTTCTTC.

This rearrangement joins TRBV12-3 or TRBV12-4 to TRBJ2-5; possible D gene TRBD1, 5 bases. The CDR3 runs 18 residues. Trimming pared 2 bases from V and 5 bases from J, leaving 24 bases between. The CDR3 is CASSLRGRALIPRETQYF. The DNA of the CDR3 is TGTGCCAGCAGTTTAAGGGGCAGGGCCCTCATCCCCCGGGAGACCCAGTACTTC.

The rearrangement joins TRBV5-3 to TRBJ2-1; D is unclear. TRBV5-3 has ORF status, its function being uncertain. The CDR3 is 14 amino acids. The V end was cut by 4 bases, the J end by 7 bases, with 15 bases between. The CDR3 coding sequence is TGTGCCAGAAGCCAAAAAATAAAGCAAAATGAGCAGTTCTTC. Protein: CARSQKIKQNEQFF.

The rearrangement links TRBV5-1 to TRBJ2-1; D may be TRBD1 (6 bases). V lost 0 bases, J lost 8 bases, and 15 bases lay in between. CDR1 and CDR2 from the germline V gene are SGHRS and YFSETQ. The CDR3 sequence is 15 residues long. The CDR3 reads CASSLELGGVDEQFF. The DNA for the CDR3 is TGCGCCAGCAGCTTGGAGTTAGGGGGAGTTGATGAGCAGTTCTTC.

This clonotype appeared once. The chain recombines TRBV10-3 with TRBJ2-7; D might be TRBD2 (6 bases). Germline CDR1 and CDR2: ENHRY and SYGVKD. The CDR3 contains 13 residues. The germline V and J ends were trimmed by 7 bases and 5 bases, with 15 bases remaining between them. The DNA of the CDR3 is TGTGCCATCAACGGGCGGGGTCGCGACGAGCAGTACTTC. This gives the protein CAINGRGRDEQYF.

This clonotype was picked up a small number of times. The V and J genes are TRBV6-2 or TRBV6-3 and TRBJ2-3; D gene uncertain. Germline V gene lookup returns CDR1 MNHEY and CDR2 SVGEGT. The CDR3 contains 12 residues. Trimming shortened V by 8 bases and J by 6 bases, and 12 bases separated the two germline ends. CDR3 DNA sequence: TGTGCCAGCGGCGACCTGTGGGATACGCAGTATTTT. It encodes CASGDLWDTQYF.

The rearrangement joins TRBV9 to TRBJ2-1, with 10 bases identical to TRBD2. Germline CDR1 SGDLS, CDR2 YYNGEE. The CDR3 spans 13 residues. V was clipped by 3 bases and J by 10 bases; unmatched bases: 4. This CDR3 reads CASSGSAGGEQFF. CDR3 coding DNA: TGTGCCAGCAGCGGGTCAGCGGGAGGGGAGCAGTTCTTC.

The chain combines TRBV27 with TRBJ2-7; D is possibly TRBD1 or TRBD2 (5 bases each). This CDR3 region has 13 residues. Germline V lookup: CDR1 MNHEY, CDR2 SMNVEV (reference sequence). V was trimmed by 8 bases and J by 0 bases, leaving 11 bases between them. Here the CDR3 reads CASGPRGSYEQYV. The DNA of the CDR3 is TGTGCCAGCGGACCGAGGGGCTCCTACGAGCAGTACGTC.

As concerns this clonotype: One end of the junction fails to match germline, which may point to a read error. CDR3 sequence (DNA): TGTGCCAGCAGTTCTGGGACAGGGGGTAAGGGACTGGAAAACATTCGGTACTTC. It yields the protein CASSSGTGGKGLENIRYF. The chain links TRBV6-2 or TRBV6-3 to TRBJ2-4; 11 bases are shared with TRBD1. The CDR3 runs to 18 residues. Germline V gene sequence: CDR1 MNHEY, CDR2 SVGEGT.

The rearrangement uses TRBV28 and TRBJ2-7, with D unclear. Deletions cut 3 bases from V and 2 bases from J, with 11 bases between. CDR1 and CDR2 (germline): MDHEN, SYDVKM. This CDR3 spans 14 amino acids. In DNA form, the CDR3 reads TGTGCCAGCAGTTTCCCCGCCGGCACCTACGAGCAGTACTTC. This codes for CASSFPAGTYEQYF.

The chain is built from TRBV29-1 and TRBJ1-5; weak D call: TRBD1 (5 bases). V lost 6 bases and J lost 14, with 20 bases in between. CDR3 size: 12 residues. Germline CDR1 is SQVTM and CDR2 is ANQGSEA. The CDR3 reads CSVSGSNQLKHF. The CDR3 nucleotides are TGCAGCGTCTCAGGGAGCAATCAGCTCAAGCATTTT.

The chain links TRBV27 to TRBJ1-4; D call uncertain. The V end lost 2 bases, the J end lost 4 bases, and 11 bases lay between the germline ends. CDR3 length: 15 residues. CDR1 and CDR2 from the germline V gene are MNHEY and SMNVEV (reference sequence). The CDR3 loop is CASSLRPGYNEKLFF. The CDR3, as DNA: TGTGCCAGCAGTTTACGGCCGGGATATAATGAAAAACTGTTTTTT.

As DNA, the CDR3 is TGCAGTGCTGGGACAGGGTTCGGTGGGCAGTTCTTC. It specifies CSAGTGFGGQFF. The chain is built from TRBV20-1 and TRBJ2-1; 9 bases are shared with TRBD1. Germline V gene sequence: CDR1 DFQATT, CDR2 SNEGSKA (reference sequence). The CDR3 has 12 residues. Unmatched junction bases numbered 8, after V lost 5 bases and J lost 12 bases.

The CDR3 DNA sequence: TGTGCCAGCAGCCTTACGGGGGGAACGGGCGGGGAGCTGTTTTTT. Amino acids: CASSLTGGTGGELFF. This rearrangement joins TRBV7-2 to TRBJ2-2; 7 bases are shared with TRBD2. The germline gives CDR1 SGHTA, CDR2 FQGNSA. V gave up 5 bases and J gave up 7 bases; unmatched junction bases: 10. The CDR3 has 15 residues.

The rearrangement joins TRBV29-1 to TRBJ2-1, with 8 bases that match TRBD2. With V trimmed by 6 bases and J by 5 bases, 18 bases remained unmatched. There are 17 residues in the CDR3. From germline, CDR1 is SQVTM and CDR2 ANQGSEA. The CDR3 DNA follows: TGCAGCGTGGGTCCCAGCGGGAGAACACTCATTCACAATGAGCAGTTCTTC. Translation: CSVGPSGRTLIHNEQFF.

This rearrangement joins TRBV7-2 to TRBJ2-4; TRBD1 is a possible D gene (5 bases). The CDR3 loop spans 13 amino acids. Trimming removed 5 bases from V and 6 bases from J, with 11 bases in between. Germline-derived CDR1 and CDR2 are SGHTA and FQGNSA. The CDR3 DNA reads TGTGCCAGCAGCACTGGGGCCGGAAACATTCAGTACTTC. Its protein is CASSTGAGNIQYF.

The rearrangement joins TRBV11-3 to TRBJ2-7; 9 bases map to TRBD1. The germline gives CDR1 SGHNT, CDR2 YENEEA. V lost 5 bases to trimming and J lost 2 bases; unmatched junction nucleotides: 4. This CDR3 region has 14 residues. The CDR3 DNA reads TGTGCCAGCAGCGTAGGACAGGGGACCTACGAGCAGTACTTC. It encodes CASSVGQGTYEQYF.

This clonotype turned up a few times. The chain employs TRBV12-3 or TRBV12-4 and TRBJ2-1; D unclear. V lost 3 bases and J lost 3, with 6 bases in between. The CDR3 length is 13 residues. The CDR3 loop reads CASSLSYYNEQFF. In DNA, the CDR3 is TGTGCCAGCAGTTTGTCCTACTACAATGAGCAGTTCTTC.

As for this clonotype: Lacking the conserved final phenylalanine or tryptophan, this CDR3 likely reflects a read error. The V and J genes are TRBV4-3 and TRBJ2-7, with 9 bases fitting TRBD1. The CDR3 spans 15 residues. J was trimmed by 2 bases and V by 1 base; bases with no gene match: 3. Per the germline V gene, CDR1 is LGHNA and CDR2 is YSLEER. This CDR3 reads CASSQAGTGTYEQYC. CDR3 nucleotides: TGCGCCAGCAGCCAAGCGGGGACAGGGACCTACGAGCAGTACTGC.